This TCR beta chain was recovered during a study of OX40 agonist ivuxolimab in advanced cancers. Study-wide context: Patients in the trial were receiving intravenous ivuxolimab every 2 weeks, at doses of 0.01 to 10 mg/kg. Patients with hepatocellular carcinoma, melanoma, renal cell or head and neck cancer made up the dose-escalation patients. Three dose-escalation patients had partial responses: one with hepatocellular carcinoma and two with cutaneous melanoma.

Findings of the study overall: With doses of 0.1 to 3.0 mg/kg, CD4+ and CD8+ blood T cells had undergone clonal expansion by week 6.

V gave up 8 bases and J gave up 6 bases; unmatched junction bases: 10. The CDR3 extends over 14 amino acids. The germline gives CDR1 MDHEN, CDR2 SYDVKM. To note about this clone: The antigen remains unidentified.

The protocol was immunoSEQ multiplex PCR, while the TCRdb copy is restricted to in-frame clones and leaves out a portion. The top ten hold approximately 0.8% of the sample, which has about 77,000 clones, around 80% seen once. This material consisted of CD4+ or CD8+ T cells sorted from blood, taken in a trial of the OX40 agonist ivuxolimab. The chain has TRBV28 and TRBJ1-5, with 7 bases matching TRBD1. This TCR was recovered from an adult with an advanced solid tumor such as melanoma, head and neck, liver or kidney cancer. CDR3 sequence: CASGPRQGRQPQHF. The DNA for the CDR3 is TGTGCCAGCGGCCCCCGACAGGGTCGTCAGCCCCAGCATTTT.